This is a list of T cell receptor beta chains from one sample in a study of response to subunit inactivated influenza vaccine. TCRdb redid the calling of the RT-PCR reads with MiXCR, one entry per CDR3 protein. The sample lists hundreds of thousands of distinct CDR3 sequences; about 14% were seen once. The input for sequencing was PBMCs from blood, taken 14 to 15 days before vaccination. The receptor source for this set is a man aged 45-65 years who received an inactivated influenza vaccine. Both conserved end residues are part of each CDR3. The D gene is left open where the match is weak. Rows give clone size only sometimes, using once, few, many, or a class for an expanded clone.

clone_size: .
d_call: TRBD1
v_call: TRBV27
j_call: TRBJ2-7
cdr3_aa: CASSSHRGQTYEQYF
cdr3_nt: TGTGCCAGCAGTTCTCACAGGGGCCAGACCTACGAGCAGTACTTC

clone_size: .
d_call: .
v_call: TRBV5-1
j_call: TRBJ1-2
cdr3_aa: CASSTGETNYGYTF
cdr3_nt: TGCGCCAGCAGTACGGGGGAAACTAACTATGGCTACACCTTC

clone_size: .
d_call: .
v_call: TRBV2
j_call: TRBJ1-2
cdr3_aa: CASVKETMGGYTF
cdr3_nt: TGTGCCAGTGTTAAAGAGACCATGGGGGGCTACACCTTC

clone_size: .
d_call: .
v_call: TRBV12-3/TRBV12-4
j_call: TRBJ1-1
cdr3_aa: CASSSEGGTEAFF
cdr3_nt: TGTGCCAGCAGCTCAGAGGGGGGTACTGAAGCTTTCTTT

clone_size: many
d_call: TRBD2
v_call: TRBV12-3/TRBV12-4
j_call: TRBJ2-1
cdr3_aa: CASSLHGRAEGEQFF
cdr3_nt: TGTGCCAGCAGTTTACACGGGAGGGCCGAGGGTGAGCAGTTCTTC

clone_size: .
d_call: TRBD2
v_call: TRBV5-1
j_call: TRBJ2-1
cdr3_aa: CASRHGTSGSSYNEQFF
cdr3_nt: TGCGCCAGCAGGCACGGGACTAGCGGGAGCTCCTACAATGAGCAGTTCTTC

clone_size: .
d_call: TRBD1
v_call: TRBV7-2
j_call: TRBJ1-5
cdr3_aa: CASSLGQGVQPQHF
cdr3_nt: TGTGCCAGCAGCTTGGGACAGGGGGTTCAGCCCCAGCATTTT

clone_size: .
d_call: TRBD1
v_call: TRBV20-1
j_call: TRBJ2-5
cdr3_aa: CSARVYGQGKETQYF
cdr3_nt: TGCAGTGCTAGAGTATACGGACAGGGGAAAGAGACCCAGTACTTC

clone_size: .
d_call: TRBD1
v_call: TRBV6-1
j_call: TRBJ2-2
cdr3_aa: CASSELQGATGELFF
cdr3_nt: TGTGCCAGCAGTGAATTGCAGGGGGCTACCGGGGAGCTGTTTTTT

clone_size: many
d_call: TRBD1
v_call: TRBV2
j_call: TRBJ1-2
cdr3_aa: CASGQGADYGYTF
cdr3_nt: TGTGCCAGCGGACAGGGGGCGGACTATGGCTACACCTTC

clone_size: many
d_call: .
v_call: TRBV27
j_call: TRBJ2-1
cdr3_aa: CASSPGVSSYNEQFF
cdr3_nt: TGTGCCAGCAGCCCAGGGGTCAGCTCCTACAATGAGCAGTTCTTC

clone_size: few
d_call: TRBD2
v_call: TRBV3-1
j_call: TRBJ2-2
cdr3_aa: CASSQERLAGVNTGELFF
cdr3_nt: TGTGCCAGCAGCCAAGAAAGACTAGCGGGAGTGAACACCGGGGAGCTGTTTTTT

clone_size: .
d_call: TRBD2
v_call: TRBV13
j_call: TRBJ2-1
cdr3_aa: CASSAGEDNEQFF
cdr3_nt: TGTGCCAGCAGCGCGGGGGAGGACAATGAGCAGTTCTTC